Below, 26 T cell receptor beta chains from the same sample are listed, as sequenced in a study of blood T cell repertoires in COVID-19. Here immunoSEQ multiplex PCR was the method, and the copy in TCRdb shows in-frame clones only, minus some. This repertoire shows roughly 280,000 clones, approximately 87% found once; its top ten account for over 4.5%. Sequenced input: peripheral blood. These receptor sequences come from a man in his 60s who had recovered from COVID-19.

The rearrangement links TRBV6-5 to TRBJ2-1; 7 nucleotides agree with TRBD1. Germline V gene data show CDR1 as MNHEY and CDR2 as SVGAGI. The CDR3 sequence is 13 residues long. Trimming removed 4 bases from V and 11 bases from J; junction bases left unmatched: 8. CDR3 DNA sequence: TGTGCCAGCAGTTCCAGAACGGGACAGCAGCAGTTCTTC. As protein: CASSSRTGQQQFF.

The DNA for the CDR3 is TGTGCCAGCAGTGTGTACAGTAGCACAGATACGCAGTATTTT. Its translation is CASSVYSSTDTQYF. V usage is TRBV2 and J usage is TRBJ2-3; no definite D call. V was pared by 4 bases and J by 0 bases, with 8 bases between. The germline gives CDR1 SNHLY, CDR2 FYNNEI. This CDR3 region has 14 residues.

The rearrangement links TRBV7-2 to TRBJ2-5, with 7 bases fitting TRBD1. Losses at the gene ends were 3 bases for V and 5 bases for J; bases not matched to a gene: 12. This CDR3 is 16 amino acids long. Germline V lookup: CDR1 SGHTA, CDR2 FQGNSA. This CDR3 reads CASSFPEKDRAETQYF. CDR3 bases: TGTGCCAGCAGCTTCCCCGAAAAAGACAGGGCGGAGACCCAGTACTTC.

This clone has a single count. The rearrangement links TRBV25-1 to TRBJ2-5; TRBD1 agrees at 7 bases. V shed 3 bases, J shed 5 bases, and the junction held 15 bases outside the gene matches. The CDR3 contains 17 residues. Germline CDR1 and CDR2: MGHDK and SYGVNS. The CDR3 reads CASSDEGSTGRRETQYF. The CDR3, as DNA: TGTGCCAGCAGTGATGAAGGCTCGACAGGGCGGAGGGAGACCCAGTACTTC.

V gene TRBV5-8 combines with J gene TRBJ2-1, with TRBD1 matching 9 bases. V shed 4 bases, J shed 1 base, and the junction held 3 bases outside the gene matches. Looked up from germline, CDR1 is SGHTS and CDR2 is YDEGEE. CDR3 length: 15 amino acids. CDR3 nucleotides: TGTGCCAGCAGCGCCGGGACAGGGTCCTACAATGAGCAGTTCTTC. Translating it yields CASSAGTGSYNEQFF.

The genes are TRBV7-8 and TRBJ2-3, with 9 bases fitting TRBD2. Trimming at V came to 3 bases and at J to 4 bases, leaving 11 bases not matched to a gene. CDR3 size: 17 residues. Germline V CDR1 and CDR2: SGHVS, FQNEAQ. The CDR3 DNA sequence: TGTGCCAGCAGCTTGGGTCCTGCGGGAGGGCCCCCAGATACGCAGTATTTT. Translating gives CASSLGPAGGPPDTQYF.

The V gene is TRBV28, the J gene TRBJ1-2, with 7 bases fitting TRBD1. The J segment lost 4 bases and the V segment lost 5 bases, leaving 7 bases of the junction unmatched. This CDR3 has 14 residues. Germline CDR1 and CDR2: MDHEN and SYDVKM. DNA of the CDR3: TGTGCCAGCAGTATTGGGACAGCGGGCTATGGCTACACCTTC. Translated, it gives CASSIGTAGYGYTF.

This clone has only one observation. The CDR3 DNA follows: TGTGCCAGCAGTGAGGACTTGGGAGAGACCCAGTACTTC. Its protein is CASSEDLGETQYF. V and J are TRBV2 and TRBJ2-5; D is possibly TRBD2 (5 bases). V was cut by 3 bases and J by 4 bases, with 9 bases left in between. The germline V gene has CDR1 SNHLY and CDR2 FYNNEI. CDR3 size: 13 residues. Drawing the rest from reference TRBV2 and TRBJ2-5, the complete variable domain is EPEVTQTPSHQVTQMGQEVILRCVPISNHLYFYWYRQILGQKVEFLVSFYNNEISEKSEIFDDQFSVERPDGSNFTLKIRSTKLEDSAMYFCASSEDLGETQYFGPGTRLLVL.

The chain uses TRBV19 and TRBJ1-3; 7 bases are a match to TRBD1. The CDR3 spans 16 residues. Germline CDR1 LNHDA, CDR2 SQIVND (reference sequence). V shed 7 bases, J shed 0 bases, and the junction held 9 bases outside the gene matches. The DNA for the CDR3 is TGTGCCAGTAACCCGGGACAGTTCAACTCTGGAAACACCATATATTTT. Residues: CASNPGQFNSGNTIYF.

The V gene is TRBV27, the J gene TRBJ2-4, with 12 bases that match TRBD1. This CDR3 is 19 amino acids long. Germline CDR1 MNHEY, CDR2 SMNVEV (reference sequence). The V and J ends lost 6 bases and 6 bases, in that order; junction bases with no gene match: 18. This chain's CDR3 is CASSGPGPGDRGPVNIQYF. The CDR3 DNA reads TGTGCCAGCAGCGGCCCGGGCCCTGGGGACAGGGGGCCGGTAAACATTCAGTACTTC.

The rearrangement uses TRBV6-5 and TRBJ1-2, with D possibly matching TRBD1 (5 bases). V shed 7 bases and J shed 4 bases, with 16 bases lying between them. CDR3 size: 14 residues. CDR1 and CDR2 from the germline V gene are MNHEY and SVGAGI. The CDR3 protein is CASMGGGSFYGYTF. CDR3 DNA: TGTGCCAGCATGGGGGGGGGTTCCTTCTATGGCTACACCTTC.

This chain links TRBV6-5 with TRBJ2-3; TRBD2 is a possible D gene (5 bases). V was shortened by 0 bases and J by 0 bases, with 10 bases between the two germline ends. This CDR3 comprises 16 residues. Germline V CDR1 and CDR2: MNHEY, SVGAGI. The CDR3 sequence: CASSYSEGPSTDTQYF. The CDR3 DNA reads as TGTGCCAGCAGTTACTCCGAGGGCCCTAGCACAGATACGCAGTATTTT.

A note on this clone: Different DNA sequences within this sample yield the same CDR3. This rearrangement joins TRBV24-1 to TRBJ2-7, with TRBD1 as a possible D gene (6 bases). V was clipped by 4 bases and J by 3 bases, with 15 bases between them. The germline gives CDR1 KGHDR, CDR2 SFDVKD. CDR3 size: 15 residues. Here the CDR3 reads CATSDSGTSNYEQYF. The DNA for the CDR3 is TGTGCCACCAGTGACTCCGGGACATCTAACTACGAGCAGTACTTC.

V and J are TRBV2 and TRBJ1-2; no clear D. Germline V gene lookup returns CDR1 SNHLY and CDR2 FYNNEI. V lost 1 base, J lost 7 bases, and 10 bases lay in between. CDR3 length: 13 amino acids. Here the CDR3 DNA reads TGTGCCAGCAGTGAAGTACAGACGGCTGGCTACACCTTC. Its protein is CASSEVQTAGYTF. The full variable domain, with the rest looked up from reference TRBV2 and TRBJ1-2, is EPEVTQTPSHQVTQMGQEVILRCVPISNHLYFYWYRQILGQKVEFLVSFYNNEISEKSEIFDDQFSVERPDGSNFTLKIRSTKLEDSAMYFCASSEVQTAGYTFGSGTRLTVV.

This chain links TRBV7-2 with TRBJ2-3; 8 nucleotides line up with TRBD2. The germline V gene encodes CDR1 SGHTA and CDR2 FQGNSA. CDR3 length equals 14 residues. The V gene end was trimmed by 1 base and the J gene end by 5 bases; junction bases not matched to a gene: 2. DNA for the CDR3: TGTGCCAGCAGCTTAGACGGGAGGGGAGATACGCAGTATTTT. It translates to CASSLDGRGDTQYF.

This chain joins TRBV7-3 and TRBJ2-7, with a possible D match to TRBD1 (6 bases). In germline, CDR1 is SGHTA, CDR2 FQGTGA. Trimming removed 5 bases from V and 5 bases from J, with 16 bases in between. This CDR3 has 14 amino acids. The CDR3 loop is CASSQTGPGNEQYF. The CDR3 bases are TGTGCCAGCAGCCAAACAGGGCCGGGGAACGAGCAGTACTTC.

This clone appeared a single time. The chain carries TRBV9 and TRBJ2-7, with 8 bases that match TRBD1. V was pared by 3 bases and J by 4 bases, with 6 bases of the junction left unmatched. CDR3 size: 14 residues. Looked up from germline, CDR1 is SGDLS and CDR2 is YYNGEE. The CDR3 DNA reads TGTGCCAGCAGCGGGACAGGGACGTCTTACGAGCAGTACTTC. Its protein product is CASSGTGTSYEQYF.

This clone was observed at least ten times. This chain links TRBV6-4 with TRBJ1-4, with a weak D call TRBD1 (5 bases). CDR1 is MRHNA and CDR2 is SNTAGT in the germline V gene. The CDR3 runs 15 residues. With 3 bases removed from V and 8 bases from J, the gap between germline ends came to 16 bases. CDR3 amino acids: CASSEGKGHGEKLFF. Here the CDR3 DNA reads TGTGCCAGCAGTGAAGGAAAAGGACATGGGGAAAAACTGTTTTTT.

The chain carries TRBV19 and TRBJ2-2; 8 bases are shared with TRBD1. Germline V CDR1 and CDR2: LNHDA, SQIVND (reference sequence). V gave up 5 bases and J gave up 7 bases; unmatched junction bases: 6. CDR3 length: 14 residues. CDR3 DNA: TGTGCCAGTAGTCTCAGGGGGCGCGTCGGGGAGCTGTTTTTT. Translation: CASSLRGRVGELFF.

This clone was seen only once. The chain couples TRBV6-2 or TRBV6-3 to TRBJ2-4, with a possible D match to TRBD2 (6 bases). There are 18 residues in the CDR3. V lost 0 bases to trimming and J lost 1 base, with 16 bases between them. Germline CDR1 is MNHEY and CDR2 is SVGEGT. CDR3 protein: CASSYSSSGRTAKNIQYF. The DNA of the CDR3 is TGTGCCAGCAGTTACTCGAGTAGCGGAAGGACCGCCAAAAACATTCAGTACTTC.

DNA of the CDR3: TGTGCCAGCAGCCGGCTGGGGGGGAGACCCTACGAGCAGTACTTC. This gives the protein CASSRLGGRPYEQYF. This chain connects TRBV5-4 to TRBJ2-7; TRBD2 matches at 7 bases. Germline lookup yields CDR1 SGHNT and CDR2 YYREEE (reference sequence). The CDR3 loop spans 15 amino acids. Germline trimming cut 4 bases from V and 2 bases from J; bases unmatched to any gene: 9.

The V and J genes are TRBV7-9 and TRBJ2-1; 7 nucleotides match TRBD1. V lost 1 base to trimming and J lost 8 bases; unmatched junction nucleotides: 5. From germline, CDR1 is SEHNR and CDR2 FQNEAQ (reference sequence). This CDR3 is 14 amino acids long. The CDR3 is CASSLDEQGYEQFF. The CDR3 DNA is TGTGCCAGCAGCTTAGATGAACAGGGGTATGAGCAGTTCTTC.

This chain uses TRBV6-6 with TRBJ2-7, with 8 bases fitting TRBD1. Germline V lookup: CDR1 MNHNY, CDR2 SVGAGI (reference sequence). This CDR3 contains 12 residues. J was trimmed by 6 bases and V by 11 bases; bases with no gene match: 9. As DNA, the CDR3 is TGTGCCTCCAAGGACAGGGCCGGCGAGCAGTACTTC. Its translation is CASKDRAGEQYF.

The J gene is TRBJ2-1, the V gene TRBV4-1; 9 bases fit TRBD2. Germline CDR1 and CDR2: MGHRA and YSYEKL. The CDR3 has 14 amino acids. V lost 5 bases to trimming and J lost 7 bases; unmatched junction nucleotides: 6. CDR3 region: CASSYSGSSNEQFF. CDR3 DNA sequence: TGCGCCAGCAGCTATAGCGGGAGCTCGAATGAGCAGTTCTTC.

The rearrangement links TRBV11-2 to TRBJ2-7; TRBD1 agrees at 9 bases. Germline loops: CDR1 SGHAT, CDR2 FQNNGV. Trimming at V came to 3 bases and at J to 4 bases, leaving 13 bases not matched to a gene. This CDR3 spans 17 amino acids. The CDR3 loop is CASSFGLGGTGPYEQYF. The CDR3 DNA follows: TGTGCCAGCAGCTTCGGTTTAGGCGGGACAGGGCCTTACGAGCAGTACTTC.

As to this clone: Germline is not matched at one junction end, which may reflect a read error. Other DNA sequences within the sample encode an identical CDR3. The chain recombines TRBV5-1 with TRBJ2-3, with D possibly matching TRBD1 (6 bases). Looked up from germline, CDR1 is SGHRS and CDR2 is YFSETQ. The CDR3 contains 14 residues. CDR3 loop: CASSLDSPTDTQYF. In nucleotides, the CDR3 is TGCGCTAGCAGCTTGGACAGCCCCACAGATACGCAGTATTTT.